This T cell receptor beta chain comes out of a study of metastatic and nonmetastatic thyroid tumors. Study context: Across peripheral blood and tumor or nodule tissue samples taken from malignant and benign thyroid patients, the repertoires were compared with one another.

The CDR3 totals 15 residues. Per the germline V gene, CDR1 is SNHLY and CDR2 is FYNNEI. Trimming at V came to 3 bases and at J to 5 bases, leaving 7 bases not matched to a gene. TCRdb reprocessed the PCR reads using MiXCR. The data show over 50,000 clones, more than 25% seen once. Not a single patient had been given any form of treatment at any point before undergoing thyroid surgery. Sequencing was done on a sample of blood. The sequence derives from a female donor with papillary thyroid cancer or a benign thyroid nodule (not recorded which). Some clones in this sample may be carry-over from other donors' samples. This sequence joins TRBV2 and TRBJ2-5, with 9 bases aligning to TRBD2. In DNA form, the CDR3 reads TGTGCCAGCAGTGATGGCGGGGGGGCCGGGGAGACCCAGTACTTC. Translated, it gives CASSDGGGAGETQYF. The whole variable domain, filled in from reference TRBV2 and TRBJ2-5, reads EPEVTQTPSHQVTQMGQEVILRCVPISNHLYFYWYRQILGQKVEFLVSFYNNEISEKSEIFDDQFSVERPDGSNFTLKIRSTKLEDSAMYFCASSDGGGAGETQYFGPGTRLLVL.